The clone carrying this T cell receptor beta chain was counted at least ten times. TCR alpha and TCR beta cDNA libraries with sample barcodes and UMIs came from 5'RACE using constant-segment primers. TCRdb re-derived calls from the 5' RACE reads in MiXCR, one entry per CDR3 protein. The repertoire includes approximately 89,000 distinct CDR3 sequences, roughly 13% of them detected once, and less than 45% sits in the top ten. The data originate from a study of T-cell memory formation after mild COVID-19. Germline CDR1 is SGHDT and CDR2 is YYEEEE. J gave up 9 bases and V 1 base, and 2 bases lay outside the gene matches. This CDR3 comprises 13 residues.

Sequencing was performed on PBMCs or a T cell subset sorted from them (not recorded which). The source of this sequence is a man aged 18 to 35 who had mild COVID-19 (a few samples of this study predate the infection). Cell type and time point are not known. This chain uses TRBV5-6 with TRBJ2-2, with 8 bases that match TRBD2. Here the CDR3 reads CASSLSGGRELFF. CDR3 DNA: TGTGCCAGCAGCTTGAGCGGGGGCAGGGAGCTGTTTTTT.